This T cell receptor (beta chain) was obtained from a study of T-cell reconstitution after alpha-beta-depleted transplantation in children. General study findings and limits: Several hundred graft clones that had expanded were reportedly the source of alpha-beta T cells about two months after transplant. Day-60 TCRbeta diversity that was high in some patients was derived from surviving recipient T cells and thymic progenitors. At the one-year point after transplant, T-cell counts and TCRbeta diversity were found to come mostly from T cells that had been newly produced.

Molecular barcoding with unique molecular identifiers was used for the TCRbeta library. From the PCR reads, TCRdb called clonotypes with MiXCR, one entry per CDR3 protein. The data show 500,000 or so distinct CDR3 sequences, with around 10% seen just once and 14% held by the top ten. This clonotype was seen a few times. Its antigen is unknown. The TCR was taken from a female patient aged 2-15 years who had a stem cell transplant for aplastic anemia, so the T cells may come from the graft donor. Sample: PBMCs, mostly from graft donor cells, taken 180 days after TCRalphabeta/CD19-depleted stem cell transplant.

This CDR3 reads CSASEQGARNYGYTF. In nucleotides, the CDR3 is TGCAGTGCTAGTGAACAGGGGGCGCGCAACTATGGCTACACCTTC. This chain connects TRBV20-1 to TRBJ1-2; TRBD1 aligns across 9 bases. The germline CDR1 and CDR2 sequences are DFQATT and SNEGSKA (reference sequence). J was trimmed by 2 bases and V by 3 bases; bases with no gene match: 7. There are 15 residues in the CDR3.